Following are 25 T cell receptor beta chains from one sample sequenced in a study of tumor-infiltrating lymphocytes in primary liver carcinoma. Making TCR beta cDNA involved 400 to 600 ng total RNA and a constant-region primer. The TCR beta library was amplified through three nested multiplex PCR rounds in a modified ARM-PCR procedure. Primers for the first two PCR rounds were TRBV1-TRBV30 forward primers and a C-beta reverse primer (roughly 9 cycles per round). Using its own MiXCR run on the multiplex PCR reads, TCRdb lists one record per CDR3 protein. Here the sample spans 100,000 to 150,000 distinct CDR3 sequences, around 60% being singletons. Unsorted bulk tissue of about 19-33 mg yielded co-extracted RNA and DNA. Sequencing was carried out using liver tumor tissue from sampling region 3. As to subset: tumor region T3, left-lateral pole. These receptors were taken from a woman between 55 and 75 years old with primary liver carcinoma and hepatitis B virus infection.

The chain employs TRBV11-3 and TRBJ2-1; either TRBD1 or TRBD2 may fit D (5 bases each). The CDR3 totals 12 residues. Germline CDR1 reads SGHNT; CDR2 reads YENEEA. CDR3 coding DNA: TGTACCATCAGCTTAGACTGGGGGAAGCAGTTCTTC. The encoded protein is CTISLDWGKQFF.

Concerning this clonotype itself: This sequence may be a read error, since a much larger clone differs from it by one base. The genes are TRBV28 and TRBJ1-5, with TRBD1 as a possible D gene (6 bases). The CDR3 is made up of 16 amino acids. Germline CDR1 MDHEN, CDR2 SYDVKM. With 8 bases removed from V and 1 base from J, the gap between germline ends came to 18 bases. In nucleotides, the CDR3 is TGTGCCAGCGATCGCTTGCGGGGGGCAAGCAATCAGCCCCAGCATTTT. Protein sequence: CASDRLRGASNQPQHF.

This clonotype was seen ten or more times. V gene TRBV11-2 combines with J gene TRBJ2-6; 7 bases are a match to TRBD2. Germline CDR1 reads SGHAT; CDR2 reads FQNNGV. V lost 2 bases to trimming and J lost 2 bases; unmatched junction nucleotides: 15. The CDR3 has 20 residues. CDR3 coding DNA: TGTGCCAGCAGCTTAAATTTAGGCGGGAGTATTAAAACTGGGGCCAACGTCCTGACTTTC. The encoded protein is CASSLNLGGSIKTGANVLTF.

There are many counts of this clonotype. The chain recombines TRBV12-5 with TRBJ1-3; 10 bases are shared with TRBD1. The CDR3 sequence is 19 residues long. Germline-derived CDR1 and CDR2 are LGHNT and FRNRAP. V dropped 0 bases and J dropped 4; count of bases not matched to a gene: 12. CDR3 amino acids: CASGLVGLKGTGEGNTIYF. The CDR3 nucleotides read TGTGCTAGTGGTTTGGTTGGGTTGAAAGGGACAGGGGAAGGAAACACCATATATTTT.

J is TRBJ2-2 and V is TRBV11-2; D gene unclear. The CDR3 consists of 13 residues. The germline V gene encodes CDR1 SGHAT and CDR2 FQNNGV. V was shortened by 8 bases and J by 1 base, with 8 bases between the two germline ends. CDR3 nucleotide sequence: TGTGCCAGCGTCATGGAGAACACCGGGGAGCTGTTTTTT. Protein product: CASVMENTGELFF.

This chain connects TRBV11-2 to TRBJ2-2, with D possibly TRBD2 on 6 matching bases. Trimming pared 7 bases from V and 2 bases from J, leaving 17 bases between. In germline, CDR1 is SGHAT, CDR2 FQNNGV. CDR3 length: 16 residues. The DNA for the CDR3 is TGTGCCAGCAATCGCCGAGTAGCGGAAAACACCGGGGAGCTGTTTTTT. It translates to CASNRRVAENTGELFF.

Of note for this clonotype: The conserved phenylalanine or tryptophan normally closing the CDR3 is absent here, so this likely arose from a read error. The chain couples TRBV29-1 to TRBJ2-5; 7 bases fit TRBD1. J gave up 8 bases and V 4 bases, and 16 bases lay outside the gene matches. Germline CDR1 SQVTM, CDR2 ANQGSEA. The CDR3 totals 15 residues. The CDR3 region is CSVGSGTVGLETQYV. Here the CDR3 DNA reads TGCAGCGTTGGGTCCGGGACAGTGGGTCTGGAAACCCAGTACGTC.

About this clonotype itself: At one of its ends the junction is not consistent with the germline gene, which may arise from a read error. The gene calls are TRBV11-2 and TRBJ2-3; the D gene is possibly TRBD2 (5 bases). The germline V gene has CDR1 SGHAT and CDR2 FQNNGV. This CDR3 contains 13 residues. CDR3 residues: CPSSPQLADTQYF. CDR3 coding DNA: TGTCCCAGCAGCCCACAACTAGCAGATACGCAGTATTTT.

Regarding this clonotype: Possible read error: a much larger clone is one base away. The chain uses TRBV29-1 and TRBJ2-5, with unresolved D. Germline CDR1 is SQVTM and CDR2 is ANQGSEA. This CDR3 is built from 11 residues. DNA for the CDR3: TGCAGCCTCCAGATTCTGGAGATCCAGTACTTC. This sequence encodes CSLQILEIQYF.

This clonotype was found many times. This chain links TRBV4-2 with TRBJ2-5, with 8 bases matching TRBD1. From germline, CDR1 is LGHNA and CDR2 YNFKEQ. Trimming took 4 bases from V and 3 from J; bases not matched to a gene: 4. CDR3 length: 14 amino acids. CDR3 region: CASSPGQGEETQYF. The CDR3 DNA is TGTGCCAGCAGCCCCGGACAGGGTGAAGAGACCCAGTACTTC.

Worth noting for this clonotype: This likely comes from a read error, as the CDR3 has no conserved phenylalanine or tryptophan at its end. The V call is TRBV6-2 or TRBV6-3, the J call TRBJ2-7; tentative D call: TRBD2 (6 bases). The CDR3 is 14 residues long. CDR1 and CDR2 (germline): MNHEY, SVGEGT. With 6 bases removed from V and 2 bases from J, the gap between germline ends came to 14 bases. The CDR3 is CASRPGASAYEQYI. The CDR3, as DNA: TGTGCCAGCAGACCCGGGGCTAGCGCCTACGAGCAGTACATC.

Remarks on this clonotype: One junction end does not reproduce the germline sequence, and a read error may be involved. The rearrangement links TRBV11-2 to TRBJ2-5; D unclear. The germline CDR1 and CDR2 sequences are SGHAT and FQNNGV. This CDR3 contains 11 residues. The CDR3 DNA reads TGTGCCAACAAGAATACAGAGTCCCAGTACTTC. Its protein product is CANKNTESQYF.

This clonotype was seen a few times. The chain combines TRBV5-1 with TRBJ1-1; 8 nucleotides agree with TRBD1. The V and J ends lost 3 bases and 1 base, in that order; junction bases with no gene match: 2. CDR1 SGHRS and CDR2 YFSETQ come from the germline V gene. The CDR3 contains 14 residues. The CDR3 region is CASSWGTGNTEAFF. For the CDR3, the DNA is TGCGCCAGCAGCTGGGGGACAGGGAACACTGAAGCTTTCTTT.

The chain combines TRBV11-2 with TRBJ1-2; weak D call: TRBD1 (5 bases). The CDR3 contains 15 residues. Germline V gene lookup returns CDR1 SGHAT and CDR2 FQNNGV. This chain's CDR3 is CTGNLDVVQGYGYTF. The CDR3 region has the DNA TGTACCGGCAACTTAGATGTGGTCCAGGGATATGGCTACACCTTC.

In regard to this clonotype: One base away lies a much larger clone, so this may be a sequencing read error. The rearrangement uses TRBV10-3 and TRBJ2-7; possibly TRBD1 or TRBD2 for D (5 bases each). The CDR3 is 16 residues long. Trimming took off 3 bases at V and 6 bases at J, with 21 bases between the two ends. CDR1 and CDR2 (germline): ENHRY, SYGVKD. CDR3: CAISEAQTAGAGEQYF. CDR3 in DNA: TGTGCCATCAGTGAAGCCCAGACTGCCGGGGCTGGCGAGCAGTACTTC.

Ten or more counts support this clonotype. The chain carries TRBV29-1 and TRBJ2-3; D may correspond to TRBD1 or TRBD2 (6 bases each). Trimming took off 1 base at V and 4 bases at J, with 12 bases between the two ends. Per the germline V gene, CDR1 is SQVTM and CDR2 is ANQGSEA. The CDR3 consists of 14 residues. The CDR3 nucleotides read TGCAGCGTTGAAGGGGGGCGGGGAGCAGATACGCAGTATTTT. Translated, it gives CSVEGGRGADTQYF.

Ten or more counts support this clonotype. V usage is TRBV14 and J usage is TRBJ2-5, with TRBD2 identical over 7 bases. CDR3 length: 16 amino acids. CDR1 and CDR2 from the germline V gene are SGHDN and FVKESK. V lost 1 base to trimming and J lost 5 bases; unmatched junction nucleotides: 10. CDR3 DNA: TGTGCCAGCAGCCAAGGCGTGACGGGAGGCGACGAGACCCAGTACTTC. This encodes CASSQGVTGGDETQYF.

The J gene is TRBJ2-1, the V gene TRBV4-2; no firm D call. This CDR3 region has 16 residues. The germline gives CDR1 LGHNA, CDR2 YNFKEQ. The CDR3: CSSSQEAVSYYNEQFF. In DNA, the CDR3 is TGTAGCAGCAGCCAAGAGGCGGTAAGCTACTACAATGAGCAGTTCTTC.

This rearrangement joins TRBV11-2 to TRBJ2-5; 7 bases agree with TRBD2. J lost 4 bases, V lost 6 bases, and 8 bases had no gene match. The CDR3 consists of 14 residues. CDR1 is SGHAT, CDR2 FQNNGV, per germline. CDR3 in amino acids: CASSGRELLETQYF. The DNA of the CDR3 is TGTGCCAGCAGTGGGCGGGAGCTACTAGAGACCCAGTACTTC.

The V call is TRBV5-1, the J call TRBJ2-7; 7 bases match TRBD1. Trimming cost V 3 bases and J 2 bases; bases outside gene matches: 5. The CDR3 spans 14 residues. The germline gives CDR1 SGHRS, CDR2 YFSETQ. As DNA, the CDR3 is TGCGCCAGCAGCTCAAACCAGGGGGCCTACGAGCAGTACTTC. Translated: CASSSNQGAYEQYF.

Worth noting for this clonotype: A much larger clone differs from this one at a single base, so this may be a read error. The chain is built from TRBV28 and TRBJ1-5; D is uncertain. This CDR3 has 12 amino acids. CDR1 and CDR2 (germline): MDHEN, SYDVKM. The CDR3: CVSTRVPQPQHF. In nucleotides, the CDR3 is TGTGTCAGCACGAGAGTTCCTCAGCCCCAGCATTTT.

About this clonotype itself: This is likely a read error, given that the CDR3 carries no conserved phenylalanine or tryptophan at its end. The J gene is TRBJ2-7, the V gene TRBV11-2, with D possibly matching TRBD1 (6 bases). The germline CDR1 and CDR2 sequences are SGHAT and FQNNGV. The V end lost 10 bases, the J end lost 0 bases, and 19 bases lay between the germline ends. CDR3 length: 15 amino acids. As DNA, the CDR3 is TGTGCCAAAAGCTTTCTACAGGGACCCTCCTACGAGCAGTACTCC. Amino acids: CAKSFLQGPSYEQYS.

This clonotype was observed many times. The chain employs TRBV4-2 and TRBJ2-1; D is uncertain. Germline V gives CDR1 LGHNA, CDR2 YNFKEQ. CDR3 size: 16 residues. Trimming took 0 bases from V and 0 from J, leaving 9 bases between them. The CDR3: CASSQEAVSSYNEQFF. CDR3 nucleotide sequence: TGTGCCAGCAGCCAAGAGGCGGTAAGCTCCTACAATGAGCAGTTCTTC.

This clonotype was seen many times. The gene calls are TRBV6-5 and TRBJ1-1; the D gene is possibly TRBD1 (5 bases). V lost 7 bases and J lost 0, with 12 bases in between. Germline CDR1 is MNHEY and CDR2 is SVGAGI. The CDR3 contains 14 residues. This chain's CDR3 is CASKSRGLNTEAFF. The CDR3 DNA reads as TGTGCCAGCAAATCAAGGGGCCTGAACACTGAAGCTTTCTTT.

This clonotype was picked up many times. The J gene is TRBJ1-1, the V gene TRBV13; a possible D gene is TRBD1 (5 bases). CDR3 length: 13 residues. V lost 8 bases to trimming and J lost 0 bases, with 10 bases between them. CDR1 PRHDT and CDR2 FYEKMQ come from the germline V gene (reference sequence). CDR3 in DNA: TGTGCCAGCCGCGGGACCGTGAACACTGAAGCTTTCTTT. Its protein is CASRGTVNTEAFF.